Below, 21 T cell receptor beta chains from the same sample are listed, as sequenced in a study of CD8+CD57+ T cells in acquired aplastic anemia. All sequencing subjects had displayed CD8+CD57+ cell expansion on flow cytometry. TCR beta VDJ and CDR3 were profiled, and genomic DNA was the template. TCRdb processed the reads anew with MiXCR; each CDR3 protein has one entry. The sample lists 200,000 to 250,000 distinct CDR3 sequences; approximately 45% were seen once. Sequencing was done on a sample of sorted CD4+, CD8+, or CD8+CD57+ T cells (not recorded which) from PBMCs. The receptors stem from a human donor with aplastic anemia.

Note on this clonotype: This CDR3 is missing its conserved last phenylalanine or tryptophan, likely due to a read error. V usage is TRBV24-1 and J usage is TRBJ2-1; D is unresolved. This CDR3 spans 14 amino acids. Germline V gene lookup returns CDR1 KGHDR and CDR2 SFDVKD. Here the CDR3 DNA reads TGTGCCTCCAGTGATTATGGCGAATACAATGAGCAGTTCCTC. Translated, it gives CASSDYGEYNEQFL.

This clonotype was counted a single time. This may be a read error: a much more frequent sequence differs by one nucleotide. This rearrangement joins TRBV7-9 to TRBJ2-7; perhaps TRBD2 as D (6 bases). V lost 6 bases and J 3 bases, leaving 18 bases between the germline ends. CDR3 size: 15 residues. The V gene's germline CDR1 is SEHNR and CDR2 FQNEAQ (reference sequence). The CDR3 reads CASRPRAGGVYEQYF. CDR3 in DNA: TGTGCCAGCAGGCCGAGGGCTGGCGGGGTCTACGAGCAGTACTTC.

In this sample, this clonotype turned up many times. The chain recombines TRBV5-1 with TRBJ2-1; D call uncertain. The CDR3 spans 14 residues. Trimming took off 0 bases at V and 3 bases at J, with 7 bases between the two ends. Germline-derived CDR1 and CDR2 are SGHRS and YFSETQ. The CDR3 here is CASSLGDHYNEQFF. The CDR3 coding sequence is TGCGCCAGCAGCTTGGGTGACCACTACAATGAGCAGTTCTTC.

This clonotype was detected only once. This chain connects TRBV2 to TRBJ1-5; no reliable D call. Germline V gene sequence: CDR1 SNHLY, CDR2 FYNNEI. V lost 6 bases and J 3 bases, leaving 15 bases between the germline ends. This CDR3 region has 15 residues. CDR3 residues: CASSQDSTVNQPQHF. The CDR3 nucleotides read TGTGCCAGCAGCCAAGATTCAACAGTCAATCAGCCCCAGCATTTT.

This clonotype was observed many times. V is TRBV5-4 and J is TRBJ1-3; no clear D. In germline, CDR1 is SGHNT, CDR2 YYREEE (reference sequence). V was trimmed by 9 bases and J by 4 bases, leaving 8 bases between them. This CDR3 has 11 residues. CDR3 coding DNA: TGTGCCATACATACCGGAAACACCATATATTTT. Amino acid sequence: CAIHTGNTIYF.

This clonotype was seen a handful of times. A read error is possible here, since a much larger clone lies one base away. The chain carries TRBV9 and TRBJ2-5; 12 positions match TRBD1. After removal of 4 bases from V and 4 bases from J, the junction contained 2 bases not matched to a gene. From germline, CDR1 is SGDLS and CDR2 YYNGEE. The CDR3 totals 14 residues. This CDR3 reads CASSLGQGAETQYF. In nucleotides, the CDR3 is TGTGCCAGCAGCTTGGGACAGGGGGCAGAGACCCAGTACTTC.

In this sample, this clonotype turned up many times. The genes are TRBV29-1 and TRBJ2-3; a weak D match, TRBD1 (5 bases). This CDR3 is built from 13 residues. CDR1 and CDR2 (germline): SQVTM, ANQGSEA. With 1 base removed from V and 2 bases from J, the gap between germline ends came to 7 bases. CDR3: CSVEGQTTDTQYF. DNA for the CDR3: TGCAGCGTTGAAGGACAGACCACAGATACGCAGTATTTT.

The V and J genes are TRBV7-2 and TRBJ2-1; TRBD1 matches at 7 bases. Germline values: CDR1 SGHTA, CDR2 FQGNSA. The V segment lost 1 base and the J segment 4 bases; nucleotides outside the gene matches: 1. This CDR3 contains 14 residues. CDR3 in DNA: TGTGCCAGCAGCTTAGGGGGACAGTACAATGAGCAGTTCTTC. It yields the protein CASSLGGQYNEQFF.

In regard to this clonotype: A much larger clone lies a single base off, so this may be a read error. This chain links TRBV4-3 with TRBJ2-7; D is uncertain. Germline values: CDR1 LGHNA, CDR2 YSLEER. This CDR3 is built from 12 residues. CDR3 amino acids: CASGQGWGEQYF. CDR3 sequence (DNA): TGCGCCAGCGGCCAAGGGTGGGGCGAGCAGTACTTC.

The gene calls are TRBV5-1 and TRBJ1-2; D not resolved. V gave up 4 bases and J gave up 8 bases, with 12 bases separating them. Germline loops: CDR1 SGHRS, CDR2 YFSETQ. The CDR3 totals 12 residues. CDR3 DNA sequence: TGCGCCAGCAGCCTGACTAGCGGAGGCTACACCTTC. Its protein product is CASSLTSGGYTF.

This clonotype was counted many times. The chain joins TRBV7-8 to TRBJ2-1; the D is unclear. From germline, CDR1 is SGHVS and CDR2 FQNEAQ. The length of the CDR3 is 12 residues. Trimming stripped 1 base from V and 7 bases from J, with 5 bases between. The CDR3 DNA follows: TGTGCCAGCAGCTTAGAGTTAAATGAGCAGTTCTTC. Translated: CASSLELNEQFF.

The chain links TRBV7-6 to TRBJ2-1, with D tentatively TRBD1 (6 bases). The CDR3 is 12 residues long. The V end lost 5 bases, the J end lost 6 bases, and 8 bases lay between the germline ends. From germline, CDR1 is SGHVS and CDR2 FNYEAQ. Here the CDR3 reads CASSPQGNEQFF. In DNA, the CDR3 is TGTGCCAGCAGCCCACAGGGCAATGAGCAGTTCTTC.

V usage is TRBV5-1 and J usage is TRBJ1-1, with D hard to call. From germline, CDR1 is SGHRS and CDR2 YFSETQ. The CDR3 is 14 amino acids. Between the trimmed V and J ends, which lost 2 bases and 1 base, there was a span of 9 bases. The CDR3 DNA sequence: TGCGCCAGCAGCTTCGGTGTCACGAACACTGAAGCTTTCTTT. It encodes CASSFGVTNTEAFF.

This clonotype was detected ten times or more. The V call is TRBV20-1, the J call TRBJ2-3, with D unclear. V shed 6 bases and J shed 0 bases, with 28 bases lying between them. Germline V gene data show CDR1 as DFQATT and CDR2 as SNEGSKA (reference sequence). The CDR3 runs to 19 residues. CDR3 DNA: TGCAGTGCCCGAGAGGCGGCTGGTAGTCTAATTCTAAGCACAGATACGCAGTATTTT. Amino acid sequence: CSAREAAGSLILSTDTQYF.

The chain is built from TRBV4-1 and TRBJ1-1; D is unresolved. V was cut by 4 bases and J by 2 bases, with 11 bases left in between. The germline gives CDR1 MGHRA, CDR2 YSYEKL. CDR3 length equals 14 residues. CDR3 sequence: CASSLDGVNTEAFF. The CDR3 region has the DNA TGCGCCAGCAGCCTCGACGGGGTTAACACTGAAGCTTTCTTT.

This clonotype was counted once. In DNA, the CDR3 is TGCAGTGCTTTGGACAGGGCTGATCAGCCCCAGCATTTT. Amino acids: CSALDRADQPQHF. J is TRBJ1-5 and V is TRBV20-1, with TRBD1 matching 8 bases. Germline assignment: CDR1 DFQATT and CDR2 SNEGSKA (reference sequence). The CDR3 is made up of 13 amino acids. The trim removed 5 bases at V and 5 bases at J, leaving 5 bases unmatched.

This chain links TRBV27 with TRBJ1-4; D perhaps matches TRBD1 (5 bases). The V gene's germline CDR1 is MNHEY and CDR2 SMNVEV (reference sequence). The CDR3 is 12 residues long. V lost 7 bases and J lost 10, with 13 bases in between. CDR3 in amino acids: CASMGLMGKLFF. CDR3 bases: TGTGCCAGCATGGGGCTAATGGGAAAACTGTTTTTT.

Points on this clonotype: A much larger clone sits a single nucleotide away, making a read error possible. The chain carries TRBV7-9 and TRBJ2-3; D could derive from TRBD1 or TRBD2 (6 bases each). Trimming removed 5 bases at V and 2 bases at J, with 29 bases between. The CDR3 is made up of 20 amino acids. The germline gives CDR1 SEHNR, CDR2 FQNEAQ (reference sequence). The chain's CDR3 is CASSHNRVSVGGSPTDTQYF. CDR3 coding DNA: TGTGCCAGCAGCCACAACAGGGTTTCTGTGGGAGGCTCTCCCACAGATACGCAGTATTTT.

This chain connects TRBV4-3 to TRBJ1-1; TRBD1 agrees at 7 bases. After removal of 1 base from V and 8 bases from J, the junction contained 7 bases not matched to a gene. The CDR3 runs to 14 residues. The germline V gene has CDR1 LGHNA and CDR2 YSLEER. CDR3 sequence reads: CASSQGGGASEAFF. In nucleotides, the CDR3 is TGCGCCAGCAGCCAAGGAGGGGGCGCTTCAGAAGCTTTCTTT.

This clonotype has more than one count but fewer than ten. Written as DNA, the CDR3 is TGTGCCAGCAGCTATTCCTCGACAGGGACTGGAAACACCATATATTTT. It translates to CASSYSSTGTGNTIYF. The rearrangement joins TRBV7-9 to TRBJ1-3, with 7 bases fitting TRBD1. The CDR3 is made up of 16 amino acids. Germline CDR1 SEHNR, CDR2 FQNEAQ (reference sequence). J gave up 2 bases and V 4 bases, and 8 bases lay outside the gene matches.

This clonotype occurred once. This chain connects TRBV7-2 to TRBJ2-1, with 12 bases identical to TRBD2. This CDR3 is 20 amino acids long. Germline CDR1 reads SGHTA; CDR2 reads FQGNSA. J was trimmed by 4 bases and V by 5 bases; bases with no gene match: 18. CDR3 nucleotide sequence: TGTGCCAGCAGCCGCACGGGTACTAGCGGGGGGCCGCCGGCTTACAATGAGCAGTTCTTC. It yields the protein CASSRTGTSGGPPAYNEQFF.